This T cell receptor (beta chain) was documented in a study of shared clonotypes between healthy human individuals. In the study overall: The study enrolled a couple of women and three men aged 18 to 49.

Regarding the study as a whole: The study found about 5.1% of naive CD4 clonotypes shared across four donors. It was only blood that was sampled, and tissue repertoires likely differ.

The sample holds one count of this clone. Its antigen is undetermined. Profiling relied on immunoSEQ multiplex PCR, and the TCRdb table lists in-frame clones only, not all of them. The sample consists of more than 2,000,000 clones, 93% of them appearing once. This CDR3 comprises 16 residues. Looked up from germline, CDR1 is LNHNV and CDR2 is YYDKDF (reference sequence). V shed 0 bases and J shed 0 bases, with 6 bases lying between them. The chain employs TRBV15 and TRBJ2-6; D not resolved. This TCR came from a man aged 18 to 30 in good health. Some clones in this sample may be carry-over from other donors' samples. The sequenced sample consisted of naive CD4+ T cells from PBMCs. Sample subset: CD45RA+ positively selected. CDR3 region: CATSRDSGSGANVLTF. The DNA of the CDR3 is TGTGCCACCAGCAGAGATTCAGGCTCTGGGGCCAACGTCCTGACTTTC.